The next 30 T cell receptor beta chains were all read from a single sample in a study of blood T cells in healthy people across ages. Next came a second PCR, run for roughly 7 to 12 cycles, which used a sample-barcoded 5' primer along with a J-beta primer mix. Each CDR3 protein gets one entry after TCRdb re-called the 5' RACE reads with MiXCR. This sample has about 1.4 million distinct CDR3 sequences, with approximately 59% found just once. The sequenced sample consisted of blood. The receptors here all came from a man aged 18 to 29 in good health.

J is TRBJ2-7 and V is TRBV6-6, with TRBD1 matching 7 bases. This CDR3 contains 15 residues. Unmatched junction bases numbered 7, after V lost 2 bases and J lost 3 bases. Germline V gene lookup returns CDR1 MNHNY and CDR2 SVGAGI (reference sequence). CDR3 sequence (DNA): TGTGCCAGCAGTTACGACACCGGGACAGACTACGAGCAGTACTTC. It is translated as CASSYDTGTDYEQYF.

This clonotype was seen a few times. The chain joins TRBV7-2 to TRBJ1-2; D is undetermined. This CDR3 is 15 amino acids long. The V gene's germline CDR1 is SGHTA and CDR2 FQGNSA. Trimming removed 0 bases at V and 4 bases at J, with 12 bases between. The CDR3 region is CASSLALSGSYGYTF. The CDR3, as DNA: TGTGCCAGCAGCTTAGCTCTTTCGGGGAGCTATGGCTACACCTTC.

The CDR3 reads CASSQDRGLAMETQYF. CDR3 in DNA: TGCGCCAGCAGCCAAGATCGCGGACTAGCTATGGAGACCCAGTACTTC. This sequence joins TRBV4-1 and TRBJ2-5; TRBD2 agrees at 8 bases. V shed 0 bases, J shed 5 bases, and the junction held 8 bases outside the gene matches. This CDR3 region has 16 residues. CDR1 and CDR2 (germline): MGHRA, YSYEKL.

The chain couples TRBV4-1 to TRBJ2-1; 10 bases match TRBD2. The germline CDR1 and CDR2 sequences are MGHRA and YSYEKL. The CDR3 extends over 14 amino acids. Trimming cost V 7 bases and J 7 bases; bases outside gene matches: 7. For the CDR3, the DNA is TGCGCCAGCACGGCAGCGGGGGGGTTAAATGAGCAGTTCTTC. Protein product: CASTAAGGLNEQFF.

The chain carries TRBV7-6 and TRBJ2-4, with D perhaps being TRBD1 or TRBD2 (5 bases each). The J call could be wrong; TRBJ2-7 is a better fit for the DNA end. CDR1 is SGHVS and CDR2 is FNYEAQ in the germline V gene. The CDR3 runs 15 residues. CDR3 nucleotides: TGTGCCAGCAGCTTAGCGGGGGAGTGGAACTACGAGCAGTACTTC. This gives the protein CASSLAGEWNYEQYF.

This clonotype was observed a few times. The chain recombines TRBV12-3 or TRBV12-4 with TRBJ2-3, with 10 nucleotides matching TRBD2. CDR3 length: 15 amino acids. V gave up 5 bases and J gave up 9 bases; unmatched junction bases: 11. Written as DNA, the CDR3 is TGTGCCAGCAGTCATCTAGCGGGAGAGGTCAAAACGCAGTATTTT. Amino acid sequence: CASSHLAGEVKTQYF.

This chain links TRBV29-1 with TRBJ2-4; 9 bases are a match to TRBD1. After removal of 2 bases from V and 13 bases from J, the junction contained 9 bases not matched to a gene. Germline V gene data show CDR1 as SQVTM and CDR2 as ANQGSEA. The length of the CDR3 is 13 residues. For the CDR3, the DNA is TGCAGCGTTGAATGGACAGGGGTTAGCGTGCAGTACTTC. Residues: CSVEWTGVSVQYF.

The chain is built from TRBV12-3 or TRBV12-4 and TRBJ1-2, with 7 bases matching TRBD1. Germline trimming cut 0 bases from V and 8 bases from J; bases unmatched to any gene: 6. This CDR3 has 14 amino acids. In DNA, the CDR3 is TGTGCCAGCAGTTTAGCAAACAGGGGCGGAGGCTACACCTTC. Its protein product is CASSLANRGGGYTF.

This clonotype showed up just a few times. The V call is TRBV7-2, the J call TRBJ1-2; D is possibly TRBD1 (6 bases). Trimming removed 1 base at V and 5 bases at J, with 17 bases between. Germline-derived CDR1 and CDR2 are SGHTA and FQGNSA. The CDR3 loop spans 16 amino acids. The CDR3 here is CASSLDAGAIEYGYTF. In nucleotides, the CDR3 is TGTGCCAGCAGCTTAGATGCGGGGGCGATAGAGTATGGCTACACCTTC.

The chain joins TRBV24-1 to TRBJ1-2; D unclear. Trimming shortened V by 0 bases and J by 2 bases, and 6 bases separated the two germline ends. The germline CDR1 and CDR2 sequences are KGHDR and SFDVKD. The CDR3 loop spans 14 amino acids. The CDR3 reads CATSDLWQNYGYTF. CDR3 nucleotides: TGTGCCACCAGTGATTTGTGGCAGAACTATGGCTACACCTTC.

V is TRBV29-1 and J is TRBJ1-2; D unresolved. This CDR3 has 14 residues. V dropped 4 bases and J dropped 2 bases, with 14 bases sitting between them. CDR1 is SQVTM and CDR2 is ANQGSEA in the germline V gene. The CDR3 DNA reads TGCAGCGTTGTGGTTCGGGAGGACAACTATGGCTACACCTTC. Translation: CSVVVREDNYGYTF.

This clonotype was recorded only once. The rearrangement uses TRBV5-1 and TRBJ2-7; D could derive from TRBD1 or TRBD2 (6 bases each). Germline loops: CDR1 SGHRS, CDR2 YFSETQ. V lost 4 bases, J lost 0 bases, and 14 bases lay in between. CDR3 length: 15 residues. CDR3 DNA: TGCGCCAGCAGCCACAGGGCGGGGACCTCCTACGAGCAGTACTTC. This sequence encodes CASSHRAGTSYEQYF. Together with reference TRBV5-1 and TRBJ2-7, the CDR3 gives the full variable domain: KAGVTQTPRYLIKTRGQQVTLSCSPISGHRSVSWYQQTPGQGLQFLFEYFSETQRNKGNFPGRFSGRQFSNSRSEMNVSTLELGDSALYLCASSHRAGTSYEQYFGPGTRLTVT.

V and J are TRBV7-9 and TRBJ2-3, with D uncertain. The CDR3 has 17 residues. CDR1 is SEHNR and CDR2 is FQNEAQ in the germline V gene (reference sequence). Trimming removed 4 bases at V and 4 bases at J, with 21 bases between. For the CDR3, the DNA is TGTGCCAGCAGCTCCCCTGTGCGGCAGGAGATCGCAGATACGCAGTATTTT. Translated: CASSSPVRQEIADTQYF.

This chain joins TRBV7-9 and TRBJ2-3; D is ambiguous. CDR1 is SEHNR, CDR2 FQNEAQ, per germline (reference sequence). V lost 6 bases and J lost 10, with 11 bases in between. The CDR3 loop spans 11 amino acids. The DNA for the CDR3 is TGTGCCAGCAGTCCATACGAGGCGCAGTATTTT. Residues: CASSPYEAQYF.

The chain carries TRBV13 and TRBJ1-6, with D possibly TRBD1 on 6 matching bases. This CDR3 comprises 15 residues. Trimming took 6 bases from V and 5 from J, leaving 14 bases between them. Germline CDR1 reads PRHDT; CDR2 reads FYEKMQ (reference sequence). This chain's CDR3 is CASRPVQGNNSPLHF. The DNA for the CDR3 is TGTGCCAGCAGACCTGTCCAGGGGAATAATTCACCCCTCCACTTT.

This clonotype was seen a single time. The chain links TRBV4-3 to TRBJ2-1; D is unresolved. The J call may not be correct, given that the DNA end is closer to TRBJ2-7. In germline, CDR1 is LGHNA, CDR2 YSLEER. The CDR3 is 13 amino acids. The CDR3 loop is CASSQGVQASQYF. The CDR3 DNA reads TGCGCCAGCAGCCAAGGCGTTCAGGCCTCGCAGTACTTC.

This chain links TRBV5-1 with TRBJ2-5; D call uncertain. The J call may be faulty, since TRBJ2-7 better matches the DNA end. The CDR3 contains 14 residues. Germline V CDR1 and CDR2: SGHRS, YFSETQ. The CDR3 sequence is CASSLRKDTGEQYF. The CDR3 DNA reads as TGCGCCAGCAGCTTAAGGAAGGATACGGGCGAGCAGTACTTC.

The J gene is TRBJ1-5, the V gene TRBV29-1; D gene unclear. Looked up from germline, CDR1 is SQVTM and CDR2 is ANQGSEA. The CDR3 consists of 11 residues. V lost 4 bases to trimming and J lost 5 bases, with 6 bases between them. CDR3: CSVACDQPQHF. The CDR3 region has the DNA TGCAGCGTTGCTTGCGATCAGCCCCAGCATTTT.

The chain combines TRBV4-1 with TRBJ1-1; D remains unclear. There are 14 residues in the CDR3. The germline V gene has CDR1 MGHRA and CDR2 YSYEKL. V lost 0 bases and J lost 10, with 15 bases in between. The CDR3 nucleotides are TGCGCCAGCAGCCAAGATTGGGCCTACAAAGGAGCTTTCTTT. Protein: CASSQDWAYKGAFF.

The V call is TRBV29-1, the J call TRBJ2-3, with TRBD2 matching over 8 bases. Unmatched junction bases numbered 8, after V lost 5 bases and J lost 1 base. The germline V gene encodes CDR1 SQVTM and CDR2 ANQGSEA. CDR3 length: 15 residues. The CDR3 sequence is CSVLPRRGGTDTQYF. Here the CDR3 DNA reads TGCAGCGTTCTACCTAGGCGGGGGGGCACAGATACGCAGTATTTT.

V gene TRBV29-1 combines with J gene TRBJ2-5; D might be TRBD1 or TRBD2, each matching 5 bases. Germline V gene lookup returns CDR1 SQVTM and CDR2 ANQGSEA. Trimming shortened V by 4 bases and J by 9 bases, and 21 bases separated the two germline ends. The CDR3 is 14 amino acids. The CDR3 here is CSVAEGTGHRAQYF. The CDR3 nucleotides read TGCAGCGTTGCGGAAGGGACCGGGCATAGGGCCCAGTACTTC.

The chain joins TRBV14 to TRBJ2-1; 8 nucleotides align to TRBD1. The CDR3 has 15 residues. V shed 3 bases, J shed 4 bases, and the junction held 5 bases outside the gene matches. The germline gives CDR1 SGHDN, CDR2 FVKESK. CDR3 DNA sequence: TGTGCCAGCAGCCATCCCACAGGGGGGTACAATGAGCAGTTCTTC. It codes for CASSHPTGGYNEQFF.

V usage is TRBV27 and J usage is TRBJ2-3, with D perhaps TRBD1 or TRBD2 (5 bases each). V shed 6 bases and J shed 6 bases, with 13 bases lying between them. Germline assignment: CDR1 MNHEY and CDR2 SMNVEV (reference sequence). This CDR3 contains 13 residues. The DNA of the CDR3 is TGTGCCAGCAGGGACTTGGGACGGGATACGCAGTATTTT. Encoded protein: CASRDLGRDTQYF.

This clonotype has more than one count but fewer than ten. This chain connects TRBV4-1 to TRBJ2-3; D not certain. CDR3 length equals 11 residues. Trimming removed 6 bases from V and 5 bases from J, with 6 bases in between. In germline, CDR1 is MGHRA, CDR2 YSYEKL. The CDR3 coding sequence is TGCGCCAGCAGGATAGGAGATACGCAGTATTTT. This gives the protein CASRIGDTQYF.

The rearrangement uses TRBV27 and TRBJ1-2, with 7 bases fitting TRBD1. Germline-derived CDR1 and CDR2 are MNHEY and SMNVEV (reference sequence). V was pared by 3 bases and J by 6 bases, with 13 bases of the junction left unmatched. The CDR3 covers 16 residues. CDR3 amino acids: CASSFLPADRADGYTF. The CDR3 region has the DNA TGTGCCAGCAGTTTTCTGCCCGCCGACAGGGCGGATGGCTACACCTTC.

This chain uses TRBV3-1 with TRBJ1-1; 7 bases are a match to TRBD1. This CDR3 is 13 amino acids long. The V gene end was trimmed by 6 bases and the J gene end by 6 bases; junction bases not matched to a gene: 7. Per germline, CDR1 LGHDT and CDR2 YNNKEL (reference sequence). The CDR3 protein is CASRGRQGSEAFF. The CDR3 DNA reads as TGTGCCAGCAGGGGACGACAGGGCTCTGAAGCTTTCTTT.

The V and J genes are TRBV6-1 and TRBJ2-5; D not resolved. Deletions cut 4 bases from V and 5 bases from J, with 20 bases between. Germline-derived CDR1 and CDR2 are MNHNS and SASEGT. The CDR3 loop spans 16 amino acids. CDR3 sequence (DNA): TGTGCCAGCAGTGCAGTATGGCCCCCCCGCCAGGAGACCCAGTACTTC. Translating gives CASSAVWPPRQETQYF.

This chain uses TRBV3-1 with TRBJ1-1; the match to TRBD1 covers 7 bases. The CDR3 contains 14 residues. Germline-derived CDR1 and CDR2 are LGHDT and YNNKEL (reference sequence). V lost 0 bases, J lost 5 bases, and 3 bases stayed unmatched. CDR3 DNA sequence: TGTGCCAGCAGCCAAGATGCGACAGGGACTGAAGCTTTCTTT. Translated: CASSQDATGTEAFF.

This clonotype was found once. The rearrangement joins TRBV25-1 to TRBJ2-1; D call uncertain. The CDR3 runs 12 residues. Germline assignment: CDR1 MGHDK and CDR2 SYGVNS. With 2 bases removed from V and 8 bases from J, the gap between germline ends came to 7 bases. As DNA, the CDR3 is TGTGCCAGCAGTGAAAAACTGGATGAGCAGTTCTTC. Its translation: CASSEKLDEQFF.

This chain links TRBV12-5 with TRBJ1-1; no definite D call. The V end lost 3 bases, the J end lost 1 base, and 6 bases lay between the germline ends. This CDR3 comprises 13 residues. Germline assignment: CDR1 LGHNT and CDR2 FRNRAP. The CDR3 nucleotides are TGTGCTAGTGGTTTCCCCGGGAACACTGAAGCTTTCTTT. Translating gives CASGFPGNTEAFF.